The 25 T cell receptor beta chains reported below all come from one sample, sequenced in a study of coeliac disease. General study results and limits: In active celiac disease, intraepithelial and lamina propria TRB and TRG repertoires were less clonal than controls.

Sequenced by immunoSEQ multiplex PCR; TCRdb stores in-frame clones only, minus some. The repertoire includes 6,000 to 8,500 clones, 65% to 80% of them detected once, and roughly 4.3% sits in the top ten. Their antigens remain unidentified. Sample: lamina propria lymphocytes from the gut. The receptors shown here come from a woman between 18 and 30 years old with active celiac disease.

The genes are TRBV6-1 and TRBJ2-1; TRBD1 aligns across 9 bases. CDR1 is MNHNS, CDR2 SASEGT, per germline. This CDR3 region has 14 residues. The junction had 6 bases not matched to a gene; V was cut back by 6 bases and J by 6 bases. In DNA, the CDR3 is TGTGCCAGCAGGGCCGGGACAGGGATCAATGAGCAGTTCTTC. As protein: CASRAGTGINEQFF.

This chain uses TRBV6-6 with TRBJ2-7; a weak D match, TRBD1 (7 bases). CDR3 length: 14 residues. Trimming removed 0 bases from V and 5 bases from J, with 11 bases in between. Germline-derived CDR1 and CDR2 are MNHNY and SVGAGI (reference sequence). CDR3 protein: CASSYSQGGNEQYF. The CDR3 DNA is TGTGCCAGCAGTTACTCCCAGGGGGGCAACGAGCAGTACTTC.

The rearrangement joins TRBV19 to TRBJ1-1; possibly TRBD1 for D (5 bases). The CDR3 covers 15 residues. V was shortened by 4 bases and J by 3 bases, with 15 bases between the two germline ends. Germline lookup yields CDR1 LNHDA and CDR2 SQIVND (reference sequence). DNA for the CDR3: TGTGCCAGTAGTACTCCGGGACTCCCTTACACTGAAGCTTTCTTT. It yields the protein CASSTPGLPYTEAFF.

This chain joins TRBV4-1 and TRBJ1-5; 7 bases are a match to TRBD1. The junction had 8 bases not matched to a gene; V was cut back by 0 bases and J by 6 bases. Looked up from germline, CDR1 is MGHRA and CDR2 is YSYEKL. The length of the CDR3 is 16 residues. The CDR3 DNA is TGCGCCAGCAGCCAAGAGAGAACAGGGGCCGCTCAGCCCCAGCATTTT. Its protein product is CASSQERTGAAQPQHF.

The gene calls are TRBV19 and TRBJ1-4; 9 bases are a match to TRBD1. V lost 3 bases to trimming and J lost 4 bases; unmatched junction nucleotides: 3. The CDR3 totals 15 residues. Germline V gives CDR1 LNHDA, CDR2 SQIVND (reference sequence). Written as DNA, the CDR3 is TGTGCCAGTAGTATCGGGACAGGGAATAATGAAAAACTGTTTTTT. Translated: CASSIGTGNNEKLFF.

The chain combines TRBV25-1 with TRBJ1-2; a possible D gene is TRBD1 (6 bases). V lost 2 bases to trimming and J lost 6 bases, with 16 bases between them. Germline V gives CDR1 MGHDK, CDR2 SYGVNS. The CDR3 has 15 residues. CDR3 DNA sequence: TGTGCCAGCAGTGAAATTACAGGGAGAAAGGATGGCTACACCTTC. Translation: CASSEITGRKDGYTF.

The CDR3 reads CASSASPGLAHEQYF. The CDR3 DNA reads TGTGCCAGCAGCGCCTCACCGGGACTAGCCCACGAGCAGTACTTC. The chain has TRBV9 and TRBJ2-7; the match to TRBD2 covers 9 bases. Trimming took 3 bases from V and 5 from J; bases not matched to a gene: 9. Looked up from germline, CDR1 is SGDLS and CDR2 is YYNGEE. CDR3 length equals 15 residues.

This clone occurred once. The gene calls are TRBV18 and TRBJ2-5; 9 nucleotides line up with TRBD1. The J call is in doubt because the DNA end fits TRBJ2-7 better. The CDR3 spans 15 residues. Looked up from germline, CDR1 is KGHSH and CDR2 is LQKENI. Here the CDR3 DNA reads TGTGCCAGCTCACCACCGGGACAGGGTCGCTACGAGCAGTACTTC. It codes for CASSPPGQGRYEQYF.

The chain has TRBV23-1 and TRBJ2-7, with TRBD1 matching 9 bases. TRBV23-1 is flagged as an ORF with uncertain function. The ends lost 7 bases at V and 5 bases at J; junction bases unmatched: 12. The CDR3 is 15 residues long. This chain's CDR3 is CASTELWDRANEQYF. The CDR3 nucleotides read TGCGCCAGCACAGAGTTGTGGGACAGGGCAAACGAGCAGTACTTC.

This clone was observed a single time. V gene TRBV11-2 combines with J gene TRBJ2-5; possible D gene TRBD1, 5 bases. CDR3 size: 13 residues. Trimming took 5 bases from V and 7 from J, leaving 14 bases between them. In germline, CDR1 is SGHAT, CDR2 FQNNGV. DNA for the CDR3: TGTGCCAGCAGCCCCATTGGTAGGGGGACCCAGTACTTC. It specifies CASSPIGRGTQYF.

The J gene is TRBJ1-3, the V gene TRBV29-1, with D tentatively TRBD1 (5 bases). The germline V gene encodes CDR1 SQVTM and CDR2 ANQGSEA. V gave up 6 bases and J gave up 3 bases, with 12 bases separating them. The CDR3 is 13 residues long. Here the CDR3 reads CSVANTGGNTIYF. In DNA form, the CDR3 reads TGCAGCGTCGCGAATACAGGTGGAAACACCATATATTTT.

CDR3 protein: CASSPWTGSGGNYGYTF. In DNA form, the CDR3 reads TGTGCCAGCAGTCCATGGACAGGATCAGGCGGGAACTATGGCTACACCTTC. The J gene is TRBJ1-2, the V gene TRBV27, with 7 positions matching TRBD1. The V and J ends lost 5 bases and 2 bases, in that order; junction bases with no gene match: 14. This CDR3 contains 17 residues. CDR1 is MNHEY, CDR2 SMNVEV, per germline (reference sequence).

This clone turned up a few times. The gene calls are TRBV4-1 and TRBJ2-7, with a possible D match to TRBD2 (6 bases). V lost 4 bases to trimming and J lost 6 bases, with 16 bases between them. CDR3 size: 14 residues. CDR1 and CDR2 (germline): MGHRA, YSYEKL. The CDR3 coding sequence is TGCGCCAGCAGCCTCACCGGGGGAATCCGCGAGCAGTACTTC. Amino acid sequence: CASSLTGGIREQYF.

The gene calls are TRBV5-5 and TRBJ2-1, with 7 positions matching TRBD1. CDR1 SGHKS and CDR2 YYEKEE come from the germline V gene (reference sequence). V lost 4 bases to trimming and J lost 4 bases; unmatched junction nucleotides: 11. This CDR3 is 16 amino acids long. The CDR3 spells CASSTNRGTGYNEQFF. The CDR3, as DNA: TGTGCCAGCAGCACGAACAGGGGAACGGGTTACAATGAGCAGTTCTTC. The full variable domain, completed using reference TRBV5-5 and TRBJ2-1, is DAGVTQSPTHLIKTRGQQVTLRCSPISGHKSVSWYQQVLGQGPQFIFQYYEKEERGRGNFPDRFSARQFPNYSSELNVNALLLGDSALYLCASSTNRGTGYNEQFFGPGTRLTVL.

V usage is TRBV7-9 and J usage is TRBJ1-1; D gene ambiguous. V was cut by 5 bases and J by 2 bases, with 12 bases left in between. In germline, CDR1 is SEHNR, CDR2 FQNEAQ (reference sequence). There are 14 residues in the CDR3. The CDR3 reads CASSHGPGNTEAFF. Written as DNA, the CDR3 is TGTGCCAGCAGCCACGGCCCGGGAAACACTGAAGCTTTCTTT.

The chain joins TRBV25-1 to TRBJ1-4, with a weak D call TRBD1 (6 bases). Germline V gene lookup returns CDR1 MGHDK and CDR2 SYGVNS. V lost 2 bases to trimming and J lost 5 bases, with 12 bases between them. The CDR3 sequence is 15 residues long. This CDR3 reads CASSERRTENEKLFF. DNA of the CDR3: TGTGCCAGCAGTGAACGGCGGACAGAAAATGAAAAACTGTTTTTT.

As DNA, the CDR3 is TGTGCCAGCAGCTTTTACCCCCCCCGTGAAGGGACACCCATTCGGCACCAGCCCCAGCATTTT. Translation: CASSFYPPREGTPIRHQPQHF. The J gene is TRBJ1-5, the V gene TRBV7-3, with a weak D call TRBD1 (6 bases). From germline, CDR1 is SGHTA and CDR2 FQGTGA. Deletions cut 3 bases from V and 7 bases from J, with 34 bases between. This CDR3 has 21 residues.

CDR3 in DNA: TGTGCCAGCAGCTTCGAGGTAGCTGGATTTGATACGCAGTATTTT. This codes for CASSFEVAGFDTQYF. J is TRBJ2-3 and V is TRBV11-2; D not certain. Germline CDR1 SGHAT, CDR2 FQNNGV. The V and J ends lost 3 bases and 6 bases respectively, with 16 bases between them. This CDR3 region has 15 residues. The variable domain in full, with the rest retrieved from reference TRBV11-2 and TRBJ2-3, is EAGVAQSPRYKIIEKRQSVAFWCNPISGHATLYWYQQILGQGPKLLIQFQNNGVVDDSQLPKDRFSAERLKGVDSTLKIQPAKLEDSAVYLCASSFEVAGFDTQYFGPGTRLTVL.

This clone was seen a handful of times. The chain is built from TRBV27 and TRBJ2-1; maybe TRBD2 (6 bases). Looked up from germline, CDR1 is MNHEY and CDR2 is SMNVEV (reference sequence). The CDR3 is 14 residues long. The V gene lost 7 bases and the J gene lost 4 bases, with 14 bases spanning the gap. The CDR3 protein is CASTPAGKYNEQFF. The CDR3 DNA follows: TGTGCCAGCACCCCGGCGGGAAAATACAATGAGCAGTTCTTC.

The chain recombines TRBV19 with TRBJ2-1; D is perhaps TRBD2 (5 bases). The ends were cut back, 6 bases at V and 0 bases at J, with 12 bases in the middle. The CDR3 runs to 15 residues. Per germline, CDR1 LNHDA and CDR2 SQIVND (reference sequence). CDR3 nucleotide sequence: TGTGCCAGTAGGCTGCGGGTTAGCTCCTACAATGAGCAGTTCTTC. Its protein product is CASRLRVSSYNEQFF.

This chain joins TRBV6-6 and TRBJ2-7; D is uncertain. Trimming stripped 2 bases from V and 3 bases from J, with 8 bases between. Germline CDR1 and CDR2: MNHNY and SVGAGI (reference sequence). The CDR3 has 13 amino acids. The CDR3 DNA is TGTGCCAGCAGTTACGACTTGTTCTACGAGCAGTACTTC. It encodes CASSYDLFYEQYF.

The gene calls are TRBV6-1 and TRBJ2-7, with 8 bases that match TRBD2. Germline V gene sequence: CDR1 MNHNS, CDR2 SASEGT. V shed 3 bases and J 6 bases; nucleotides not matched to a gene: 1. The length of the CDR3 is 12 residues. CDR3 sequence reads: CASSDGGAEQYF. The CDR3 DNA follows: TGTGCCAGCAGTGACGGGGGGGCCGAGCAGTACTTC.

The genes are TRBV18 and TRBJ2-4; 8 bases are shared with TRBD1. Germline values: CDR1 KGHSH, CDR2 LQKENI. Unmatched junction bases numbered 7, after V lost 6 bases and J lost 0 bases. The CDR3 consists of 16 residues. In nucleotides, the CDR3 is TGTGCCAGCTCTCCGGACAGGGTCGGAGCCAAAAACATTCAGTACTTC. It codes for CASSPDRVGAKNIQYF.

In this sample, this clone turned up a few times. The chain links TRBV2 to TRBJ2-5; D is perhaps TRBD2 (5 bases). Deletions cut 6 bases from V and 5 bases from J, with 13 bases between. The CDR3 is 13 amino acids. Germline V gives CDR1 SNHLY, CDR2 FYNNEI. The CDR3 bases are TGTGCCAGCAGCCCGAGGGAGCGGGAGACCCAGTACTTC. Encoded protein: CASSPRERETQYF.

The chain is built from TRBV5-1 and TRBJ2-1, with D possibly TRBD2 on 5 matching bases. Trimming cost V 2 bases and J 2 bases, with 8 bases left between them. This CDR3 is built from 14 residues. Germline V lookup: CDR1 SGHRS, CDR2 YFSETQ. This chain's CDR3 is CASSLAVPYNEQFF. The CDR3 nucleotides are TGCGCCAGCAGCTTAGCGGTCCCCTACAATGAGCAGTTCTTC.